The present entry profiles one T cell receptor (beta chain) with its context. The V end was cut by 0 bases, the J end by 4 bases, with 10 bases between. The CDR3 loop spans 14 amino acids. CDR1 is SGHAT and CDR2 is FQNNGV in the germline V gene. The source of the sample is a study of blood T cell repertoires in COVID-19. Study-wide context: The analysed material was cDNA or gDNA that came from T cells, B-cell-depleted T cells, or PBMCs.

TCRdb's table, derived via immunoSEQ multiplex PCR, lists solely in-frame clones and lacks some. The profile shows under 250,000 clones, around four fifths of them singletons. Those who participated ranged in age from about 18 to 89 years and resided in about two dozen US areas. Researchers sorted participants into cohorts using their self-reported clinical history. Exposed enrollees encountered a COVID-19 case at some point within 2 weeks before study entry. The specimen was PBMCs or T cells enriched from blood (not recorded which). The chain links TRBV11-2 to TRBJ2-7, with D possibly TRBD1 on 6 matching bases. The clonotype was recovered from a woman in her 50s who had been exposed to COVID-19. CDR3: CASSLDARGYEQYF. CDR3 nucleotides: TGTGCCAGCAGCTTAGACGCCAGGGGTTACGAGCAGTACTTC. Based on the CDR3 plus reference TRBV11-2 and TRBJ2-7, the full variable domain is EAGVAQSPRYKIIEKRQSVAFWCNPISGHATLYWYQQILGQGPKLLIQFQNNGVVDDSQLPKDRFSAERLKGVDSTLKIQPAKLEDSAVYLCASSLDARGYEQYFGPGTRLTVT.